The following is a T cell receptor beta chain sequence with its context. This clonotype was seen many times. The clone's antigen remains unknown. No much larger clone is present one base from it, and per-base qualities are unavailable. This record belongs to a study of early T cells in non-severe SARS-CoV-2 infection (dated by TCRdb to the early 2020s). Background on the whole study: TCR sequencing used bulk RNA from unsorted whole blood, so alpha and beta chains could not be paired.

Library prep was done by 5' RACE. The sequencing machine was a NextSeq 500. The TCR library protocol attached unique molecular identifiers to individual cDNA molecules to correct for sequencing error and PCR bias. Both TCR alpha and beta chains were sequenced, and tight co-correlation was observed between alpha and beta sequence abundances in each sample. The source study handled its data this way. Decombinator V4 was used to annotate the V gene, J gene and CDR3 of the TCR sequences. Expanded TCRs were defined as changing significantly between any two time points under a Poisson model with p below 0.0001. Abundances of TCRs were expressed as counts per million after normalisation to the total number of TCRs sequenced in each sample. TRAV1-2 paired with TRAJ12, TRAJ20 or TRAJ33 defined MAIT TCRs, while TRAV10 paired with TRAJ18 defined iNKT TCRs. VDJdb, accessed 1 November 2021, was searched for CMV, EBV and SARS-CoV-2 annotated TCRs, with TCRs annotated for multiple antigens excluded. TCRdb's own reprocessing of the public reads used fastp at Q25 and MiXCR and kept productive beta chains. Rows with a matching CDR3 protein are joined into one entry that keeps the most common DNA and genes. The V and J calls here are based on TCRdb, not the publication. The sample table holds roughly 69,000 distinct CDR3 sequences, of which roughly 10% were seen once. Jointly, the top ten make up about 6% of the sample.

A case-control design nested within a healthcare worker cohort in London, UK, was used, with weekly nasopharyngeal swab PCR tests and blood sampling performed. Healthcare workers were enrolled in the week of the UK lockdown, from 23 to 31 March 2020, and were followed every week for up to 16 weeks. The CDR3 starts with the cysteine, ends with the phenylalanine, and has 15 residues. The kept DNA is CDR3 alone, 45 bases in frame from the first base. Trimming takes 7 bases off V and 4 bases off J; junction bases not matched to a gene: 11. As encoded in the germline V gene (reference sequence), CDR1 is DFQATT while CDR2 is SNEGSKA. General study outcomes and caveats: Matching against VDJdb was skewed toward anti-spike CD8 responses, likely underestimated virus-specific expansions, and missed private and CD4 specificities.

The source of this sequence is an adult who was a healthcare worker with PCR-confirmed SARS-CoV-2 infection or an uninfected control (not recorded which). The sequence is built from TRBV20-1 and TRBJ2-3; 10 bases in between match TRBD2. Sequencing input: whole blood. The nucleotides read TGCAGTGGTGTCAGGCTAGCGGGGGTGGCAGATACGCAGTATTTT. This codes for CSGVRLAGVADTQYF.